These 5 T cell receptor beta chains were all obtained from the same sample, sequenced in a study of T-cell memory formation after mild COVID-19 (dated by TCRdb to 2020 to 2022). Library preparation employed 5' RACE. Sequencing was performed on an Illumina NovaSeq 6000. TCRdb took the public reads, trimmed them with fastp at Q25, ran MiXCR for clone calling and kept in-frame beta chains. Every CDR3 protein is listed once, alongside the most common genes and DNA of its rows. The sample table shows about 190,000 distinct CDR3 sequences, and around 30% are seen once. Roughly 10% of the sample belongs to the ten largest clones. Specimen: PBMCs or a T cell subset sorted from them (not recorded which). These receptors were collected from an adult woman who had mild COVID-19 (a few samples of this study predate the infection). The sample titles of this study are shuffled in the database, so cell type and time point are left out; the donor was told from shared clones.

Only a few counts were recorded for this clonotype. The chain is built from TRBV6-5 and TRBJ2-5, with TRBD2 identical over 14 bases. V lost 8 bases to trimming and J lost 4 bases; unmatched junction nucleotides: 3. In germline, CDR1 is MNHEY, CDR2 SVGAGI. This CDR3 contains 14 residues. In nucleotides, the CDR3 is TGTGCCAGCGGAGGGACTAGCGGGAGAGAGACCCAGTACTTC. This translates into CASGGTSGRETQYF.

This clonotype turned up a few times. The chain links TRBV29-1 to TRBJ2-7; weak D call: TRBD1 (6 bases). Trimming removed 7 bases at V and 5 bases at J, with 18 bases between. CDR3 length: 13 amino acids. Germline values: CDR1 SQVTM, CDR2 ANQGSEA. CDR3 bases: TGCAGCGCAAATTTAGGGGGTTTGGACGAGCAGTACTTC. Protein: CSANLGGLDEQYF.

As DNA, the CDR3 is TGCGCCAGCAGCCCCGGACTAGCGGGGGGTCCGGCCAAAAACATTCAGTACTTC. This encodes CASSPGLAGGPAKNIQYF. The V call is TRBV4-1, the J call TRBJ2-4; TRBD2 agrees at 14 bases. Germline V CDR1 and CDR2: MGHRA, YSYEKL. J lost 1 base, V lost 4 bases, and 6 bases had no gene match. The CDR3 length is 18 residues.

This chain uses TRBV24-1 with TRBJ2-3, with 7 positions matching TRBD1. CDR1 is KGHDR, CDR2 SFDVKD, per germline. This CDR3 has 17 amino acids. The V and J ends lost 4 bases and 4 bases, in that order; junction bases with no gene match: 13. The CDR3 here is CATSDPLRRGLADTQYF. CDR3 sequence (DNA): TGTGCCACCAGTGACCCCCTCAGAAGGGGGCTAGCAGATACGCAGTATTTT.

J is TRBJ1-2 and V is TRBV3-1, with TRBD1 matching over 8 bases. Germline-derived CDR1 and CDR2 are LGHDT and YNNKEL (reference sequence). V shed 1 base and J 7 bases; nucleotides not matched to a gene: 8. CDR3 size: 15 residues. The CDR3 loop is CASSQGQGPPGGYTF. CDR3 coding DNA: TGTGCCAGCAGCCAAGGACAGGGGCCGCCTGGTGGCTACACCTTC.